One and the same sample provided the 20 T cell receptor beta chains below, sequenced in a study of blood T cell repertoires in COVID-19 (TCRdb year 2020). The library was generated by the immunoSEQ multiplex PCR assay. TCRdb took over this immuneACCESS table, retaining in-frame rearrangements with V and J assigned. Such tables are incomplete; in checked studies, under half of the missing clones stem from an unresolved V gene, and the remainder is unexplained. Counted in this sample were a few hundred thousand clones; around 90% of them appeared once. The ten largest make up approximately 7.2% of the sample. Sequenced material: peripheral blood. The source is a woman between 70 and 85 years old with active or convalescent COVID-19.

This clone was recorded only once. The CDR3 loop reads CASSFNLAGAYNEQFF. The CDR3 coding sequence is TGTGCCAGCAGCTTTAATCTAGCGGGGGCCTACAATGAGCAGTTCTTC. The rearrangement links TRBV7-8 to TRBJ2-1; TRBD2 aligns across 10 bases. V dropped 3 bases and J dropped 2; count of bases not matched to a gene: 4. The CDR3 length is 16 residues. Germline V CDR1 and CDR2: SGHVS, FQNEAQ.

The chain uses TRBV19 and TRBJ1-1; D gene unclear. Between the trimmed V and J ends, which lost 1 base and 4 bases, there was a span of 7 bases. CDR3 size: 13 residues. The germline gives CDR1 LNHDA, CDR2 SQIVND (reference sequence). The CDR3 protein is CASSIGRGTEAFF. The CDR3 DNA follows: TGTGCCAGTAGTATAGGGAGAGGCACTGAAGCTTTCTTT.

In DNA form, the CDR3 reads TGTGCCACCAGTGACCGGGACAGGGTTTCTGGCTACACCTTC. Translated: CATSDRDRVSGYTF. The chain links TRBV24-1 to TRBJ1-2; TRBD1 matches at 9 bases. This CDR3 spans 14 amino acids. V lost 4 bases, J lost 7 bases, and 6 bases stayed unmatched. The V gene's germline CDR1 is KGHDR and CDR2 SFDVKD.

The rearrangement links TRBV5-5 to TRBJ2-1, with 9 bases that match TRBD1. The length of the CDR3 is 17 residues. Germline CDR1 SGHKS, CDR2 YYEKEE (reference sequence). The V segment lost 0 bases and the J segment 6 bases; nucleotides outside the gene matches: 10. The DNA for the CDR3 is TGTGCCAGCAGCTTGGCAGGCGGGACAGGGATCTCCAATGAGCAGTTCTTC. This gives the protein CASSLAGGTGISNEQFF. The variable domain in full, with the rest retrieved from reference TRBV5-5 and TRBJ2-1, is DAGVTQSPTHLIKTRGQQVTLRCSPISGHKSVSWYQQVLGQGPQFIFQYYEKEERGRGNFPDRFSARQFPNYSSELNVNALLLGDSALYLCASSLAGGTGISNEQFFGPGTRLTVL.

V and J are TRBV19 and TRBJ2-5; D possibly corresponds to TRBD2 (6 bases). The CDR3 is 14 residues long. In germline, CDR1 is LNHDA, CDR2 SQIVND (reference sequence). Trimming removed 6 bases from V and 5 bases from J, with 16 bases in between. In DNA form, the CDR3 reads TGTGCCAGTAGCGACCACATGACTAGGGAGACCCAGTACTTC. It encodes CASSDHMTRETQYF. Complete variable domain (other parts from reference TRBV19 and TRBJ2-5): DGGITQSPKYLFRKEGQNVTLSCEQNLNHDAMYWYRQDPGQGLRLIYYSQIVNDFQKGDIAEGYSVSREKKESFPLTVTSAQKNPTAFYLCASSDHMTRETQYFGPGTRLLVL.

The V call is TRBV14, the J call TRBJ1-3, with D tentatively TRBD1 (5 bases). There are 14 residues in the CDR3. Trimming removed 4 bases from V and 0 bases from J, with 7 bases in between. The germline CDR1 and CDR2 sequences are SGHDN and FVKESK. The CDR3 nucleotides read TGTGCCAGCAGCCCACAGGTCTCTGGAAACACCATATATTTT. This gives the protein CASSPQVSGNTIYF.

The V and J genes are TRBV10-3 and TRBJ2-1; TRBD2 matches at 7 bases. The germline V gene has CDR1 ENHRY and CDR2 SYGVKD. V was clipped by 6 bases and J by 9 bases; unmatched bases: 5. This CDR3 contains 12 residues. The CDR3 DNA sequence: TGTGCCATCAGGGGAGGGGCTAGTGAGCAGTTCTTC. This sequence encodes CAIRGGASEQFF.

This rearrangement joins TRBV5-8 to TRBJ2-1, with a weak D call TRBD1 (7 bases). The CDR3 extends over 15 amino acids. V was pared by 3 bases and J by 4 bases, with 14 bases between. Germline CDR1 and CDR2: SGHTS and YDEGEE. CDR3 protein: CASSSNRGGYNEQFF. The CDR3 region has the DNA TGTGCCAGCAGCTCAAACAGGGGAGGTTACAATGAGCAGTTCTTC.

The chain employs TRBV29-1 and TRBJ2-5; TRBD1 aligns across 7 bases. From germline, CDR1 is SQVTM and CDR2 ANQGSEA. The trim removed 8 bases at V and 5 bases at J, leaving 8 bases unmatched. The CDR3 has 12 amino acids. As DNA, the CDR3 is TGCAGCTCCCGGACAGGCCTCGAGACCCAGTACTTC. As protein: CSSRTGLETQYF.

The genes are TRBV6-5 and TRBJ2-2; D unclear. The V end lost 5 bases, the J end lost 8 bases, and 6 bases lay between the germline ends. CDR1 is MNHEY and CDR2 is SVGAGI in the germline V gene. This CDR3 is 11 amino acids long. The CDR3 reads CASSRDGELFF. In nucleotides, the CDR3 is TGTGCCAGCAGTCGCGATGGGGAGCTGTTTTTT.

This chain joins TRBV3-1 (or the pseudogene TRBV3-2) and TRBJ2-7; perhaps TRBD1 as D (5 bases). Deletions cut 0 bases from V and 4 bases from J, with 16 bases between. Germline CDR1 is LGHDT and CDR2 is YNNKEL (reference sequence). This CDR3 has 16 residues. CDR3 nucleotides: TGTGCCAGCAGCCAAGATCAGGGCCTTGGAACTTACGAGCAGTACTTC. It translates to CASSQDQGLGTYEQYF.

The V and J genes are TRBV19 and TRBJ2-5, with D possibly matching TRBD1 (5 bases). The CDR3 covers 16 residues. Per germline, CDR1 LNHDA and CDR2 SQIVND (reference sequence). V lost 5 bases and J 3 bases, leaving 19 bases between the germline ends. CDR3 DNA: TGTGCCAGTAGTCGCCGACCACGACAGAGCAAAGAGACCCAGTACTTC. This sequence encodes CASSRRPRQSKETQYF.

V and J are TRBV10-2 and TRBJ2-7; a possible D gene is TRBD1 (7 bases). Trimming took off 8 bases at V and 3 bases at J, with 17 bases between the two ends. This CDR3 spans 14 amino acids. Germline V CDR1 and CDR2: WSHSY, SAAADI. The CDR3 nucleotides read TGCGCCAGCCGAAAGGCAGGGGGGAGCTACGAGCAGTACTTC. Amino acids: CASRKAGGSYEQYF.

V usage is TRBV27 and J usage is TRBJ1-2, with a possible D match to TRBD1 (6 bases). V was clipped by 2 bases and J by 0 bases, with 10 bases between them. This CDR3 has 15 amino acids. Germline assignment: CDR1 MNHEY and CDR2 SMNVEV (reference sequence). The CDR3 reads CASSLGRGANYGYTF. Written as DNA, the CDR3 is TGTGCCAGCAGTTTAGGCAGGGGAGCTAACTATGGCTACACCTTC.

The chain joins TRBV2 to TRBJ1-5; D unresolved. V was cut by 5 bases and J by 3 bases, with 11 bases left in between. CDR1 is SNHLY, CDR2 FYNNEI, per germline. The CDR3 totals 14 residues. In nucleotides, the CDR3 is TGTGCCAGCAGTCGAGAGGGATTCAATCAGCCCCAGCATTTT. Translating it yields CASSREGFNQPQHF.

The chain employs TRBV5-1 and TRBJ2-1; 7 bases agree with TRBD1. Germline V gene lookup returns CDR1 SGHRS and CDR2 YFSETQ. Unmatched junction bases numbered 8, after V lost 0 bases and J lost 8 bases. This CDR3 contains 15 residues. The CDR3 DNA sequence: TGCGCCAGCAGCTTGGAACAGGGGCCTCATCATGAGCAGTTCTTC. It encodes CASSLEQGPHHEQFF.

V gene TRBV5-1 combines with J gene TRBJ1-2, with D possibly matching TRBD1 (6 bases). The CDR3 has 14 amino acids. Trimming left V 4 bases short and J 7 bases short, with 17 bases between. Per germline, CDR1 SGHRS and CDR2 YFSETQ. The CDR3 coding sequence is TGCGCCAGCAGCGTCGACAGGACGAACGGTGGCTACACCTTC. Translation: CASSVDRTNGGYTF.

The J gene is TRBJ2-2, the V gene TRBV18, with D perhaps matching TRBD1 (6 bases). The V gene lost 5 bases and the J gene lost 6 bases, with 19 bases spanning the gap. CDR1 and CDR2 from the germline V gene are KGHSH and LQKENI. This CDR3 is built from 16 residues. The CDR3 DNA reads TGTGCCAGCTCAACTCAGACCGGGACACCATCCGGGGAGCTGTTTTTT. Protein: CASSTQTGTPSGELFF.

CDR3: CASSLLSQGFTEAFF. The CDR3 DNA sequence: TGTGCCAGCAGTTTACTCTCACAGGGTTTCACTGAAGCTTTCTTT. The chain combines TRBV6-5 with TRBJ1-1; tentatively, D is TRBD1 (6 bases). Deletions cut 4 bases from V and 4 bases from J, with 16 bases between. Germline assignment: CDR1 MNHEY and CDR2 SVGAGI. CDR3 length equals 15 residues.

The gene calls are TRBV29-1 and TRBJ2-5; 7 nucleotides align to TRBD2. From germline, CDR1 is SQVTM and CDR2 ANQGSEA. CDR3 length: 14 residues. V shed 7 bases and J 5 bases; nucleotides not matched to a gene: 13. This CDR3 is CSAAGGRGWETQYF. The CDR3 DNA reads TGCAGCGCCGCCGGTGGGAGGGGCTGGGAGACCCAGTACTTC. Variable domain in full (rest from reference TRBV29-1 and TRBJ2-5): SAVISQKPSRDICQRGTSLTIQCQVDSQVTMMFWYRQQPGQSLTLIATANQGSEATYESGFVIDKFPISRPNLTFSTLTVSNMSPEDSSIYLCSAAGGRGWETQYFGPGTRLLVL.